This T cell receptor (beta chain) appears in the sequencing data of a study of blood T cells in healthy people across ages. V was pared by 4 bases and J by 5 bases, with 10 bases of the junction left unmatched. Germline assignment: CDR1 SGHRS and CDR2 YFSETQ. The CDR3 totals 16 residues. The authors ran a second PCR of 7 to 11 cycles using a sample-barcoded 5' primer and a J-beta primer mix. Each cDNA molecule received a tag from a template-switch adaptor that had 12 random nucleotides. TCRdb analysed the 5' RACE reads with MiXCR anew, one entry per CDR3 protein. This sample yields over a million distinct CDR3 sequences, of which approximately 43% are seen a single time; approximately 4% belongs to the top ten. Study results and limitations: Unsorted PBMC material precluded a definitive naive versus antigen-experienced comparison. Among long-lived donors, naive CD4+ cells were more numerous and diversity higher than in aged donors.

As for this clonotype: What it binds is not known.

The genes are TRBV5-1 and TRBJ2-1; 9 bases map to TRBD1. This clonotype originated in a woman under 30 in good health. Source material: blood. The CDR3 coding sequence is TGCGCCAGCAGCGGGACCGGGACAGGGATAGACAATGAGCAGTTCTTC. It codes for CASSGTGTGIDNEQFF.